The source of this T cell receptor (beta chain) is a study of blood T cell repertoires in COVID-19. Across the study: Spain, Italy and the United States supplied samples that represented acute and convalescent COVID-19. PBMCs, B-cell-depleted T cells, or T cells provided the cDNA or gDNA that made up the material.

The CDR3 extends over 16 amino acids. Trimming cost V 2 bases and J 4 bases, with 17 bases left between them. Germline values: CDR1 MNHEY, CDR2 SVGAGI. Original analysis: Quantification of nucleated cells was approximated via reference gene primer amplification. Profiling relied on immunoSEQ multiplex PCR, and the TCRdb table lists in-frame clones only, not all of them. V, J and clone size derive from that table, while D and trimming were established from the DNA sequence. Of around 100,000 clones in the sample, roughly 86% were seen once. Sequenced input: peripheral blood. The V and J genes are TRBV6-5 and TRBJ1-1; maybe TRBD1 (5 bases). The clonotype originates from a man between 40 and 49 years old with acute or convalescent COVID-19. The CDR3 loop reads CASSYQTVLSATEAFF. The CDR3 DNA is TGTGCCAGCAGTTACCAGACAGTCCTCTCGGCCACTGAAGCTTTCTTT.